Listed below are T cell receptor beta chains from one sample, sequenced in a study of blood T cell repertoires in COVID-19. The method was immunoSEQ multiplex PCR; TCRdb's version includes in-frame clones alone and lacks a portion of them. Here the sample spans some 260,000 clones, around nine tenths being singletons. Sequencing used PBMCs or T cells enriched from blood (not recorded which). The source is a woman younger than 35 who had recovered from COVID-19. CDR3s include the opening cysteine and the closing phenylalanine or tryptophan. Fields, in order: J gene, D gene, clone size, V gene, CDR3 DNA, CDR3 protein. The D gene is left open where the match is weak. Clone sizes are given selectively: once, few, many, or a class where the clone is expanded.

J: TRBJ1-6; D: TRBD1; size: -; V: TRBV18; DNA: TGTGCCAGCTCAGGGATACAGGGGAATAATTCACCCCTCCACTTT; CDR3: CASSGIQGNNSPLHF
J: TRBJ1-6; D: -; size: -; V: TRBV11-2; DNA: TGTGCCAGCAGCTTAAAGGGGAGGGGCAATTCACCCCTCCACTTT; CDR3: CASSLKGRGNSPLHF
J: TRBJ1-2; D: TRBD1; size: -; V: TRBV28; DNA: TGTGCCAGCAGTCCCAACCCTAGGACAGGAATTAACTATGGCTACACCTTC; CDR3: CASSPNPRTGINYGYTF
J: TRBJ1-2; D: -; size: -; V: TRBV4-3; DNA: TGCGCCAGCAGCCAAGACCCGCGGGGGCAGAGTGGCTACACCTTC; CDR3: CASSQDPRGQSGYTF
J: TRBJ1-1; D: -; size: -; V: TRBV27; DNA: TGTGCCAGCAGTTTCGGACGGACGGGAGGGACTGAAGCTTTCTTT; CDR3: CASSFGRTGGTEAFF
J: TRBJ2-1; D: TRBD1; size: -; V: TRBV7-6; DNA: TGTGCCAGCGGCCGGGACAGGGAACACAATGAGCAGTTCTTC; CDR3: CASGRDREHNEQFF
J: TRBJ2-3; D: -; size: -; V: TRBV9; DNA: TGTGCCAGCAGCGTAGAAGCGGGTCTAGATACGCAGTATTTT; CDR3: CASSVEAGLDTQYF
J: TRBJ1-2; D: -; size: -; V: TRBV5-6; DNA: TGTGCCAGCAGCTTGGCCCTCCAGGGATTGAGGGGCTACACCTTC; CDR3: CASSLALQGLRGYTF
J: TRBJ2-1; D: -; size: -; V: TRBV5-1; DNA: TGCGCCAGCAGCTTCGGCCCTGGGGCCAGTGAGCAGTTCTTC; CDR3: CASSFGPGASEQFF
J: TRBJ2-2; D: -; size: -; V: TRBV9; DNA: TGTGCCAGCAGCGGCCGGAACCCGGGACTTTGGAACACCGGGGAGCTGTTTTTT; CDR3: CASSGRNPGLWNTGELFF
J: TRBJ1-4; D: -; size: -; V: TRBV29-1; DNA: TGCAGCGTCGCCCGGATGTCAGGGGCTGAGGAAAAACTGTTTTTT; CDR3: CSVARMSGAEEKLFF
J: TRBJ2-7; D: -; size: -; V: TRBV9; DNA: TGTGCCAGCAGCCCACTCCAGGGATCACGGTACGAGCAGTACTTC; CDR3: CASSPLQGSRYEQYF
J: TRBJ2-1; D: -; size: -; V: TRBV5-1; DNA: TGCGCCAGCAGCTTGGAAGGGCAGGGGTCCTACAATGAGCAGTTCTTC; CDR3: CASSLEGQGSYNEQFF
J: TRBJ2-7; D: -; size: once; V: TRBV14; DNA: TGTGCCAGCAGCCAATCGCAGGGTCCCTACGAGCAGTACTTC; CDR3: CASSQSQGPYEQYF
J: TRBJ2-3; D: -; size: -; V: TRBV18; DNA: TGTGCCACCCAATTAGCAGATACGCAGTATTTT; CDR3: CATQLADTQYF
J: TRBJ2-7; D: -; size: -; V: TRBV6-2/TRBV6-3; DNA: TGTGCCAGCAGTCTGGACGGGAGCTCCTACGAGCAGTACTTC; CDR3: CASSLDGSSYEQYF
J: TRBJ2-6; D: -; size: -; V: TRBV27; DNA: TGTGCCAGCAGTTTCTCAGGCTTTAGGGGCAACGTCCTGACTTTC; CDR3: CASSFSGFRGNVLTF
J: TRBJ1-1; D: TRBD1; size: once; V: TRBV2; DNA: TGTGCCAGCAGTGAAGACTGGACAGGCTACGACGCTTTCTTT; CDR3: CASSEDWTGYDAFF
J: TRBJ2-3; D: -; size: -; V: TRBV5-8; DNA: TGTGCCAGCGGAGTGAGCACAGATACGCAGTATTTT; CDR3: CASGVSTDTQYF
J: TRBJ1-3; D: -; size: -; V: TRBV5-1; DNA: TGCGCCAGCAGCGTCGCCGGACAGAGAAACACCATATATTTT; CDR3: CASSVAGQRNTIYF
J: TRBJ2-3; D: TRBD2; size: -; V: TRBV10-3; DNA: TGTGCCTCATGCAGCCGGGGGGGAAACACAGATACGCAGTATTTT; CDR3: CASCSRGGNTDTQYF
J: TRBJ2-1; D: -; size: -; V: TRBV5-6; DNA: TGTGCCAGCAGCTTTGAGGACTGGTGGAGCTCCTACAATGAGCAGTTCTTC; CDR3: CASSFEDWWSSYNEQFF
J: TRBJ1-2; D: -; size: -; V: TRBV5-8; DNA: TGTGCCAGCAGTTTAACGTACCAGAAGTATGGCTACACCTTC; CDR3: CASSLTYQKYGYTF
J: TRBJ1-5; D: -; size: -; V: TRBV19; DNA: TGTGCCAGTAGTAACCGGGGGAGCAATCAGCCCCAGCATTTT; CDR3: CASSNRGSNQPQHF
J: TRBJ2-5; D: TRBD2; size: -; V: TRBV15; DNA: TGTGCCACCAGCAGAGATCATGGACTAGGAGAGACCCAGTACTTC; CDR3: CATSRDHGLGETQYF
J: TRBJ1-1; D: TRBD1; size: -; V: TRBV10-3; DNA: TGTGCCATCAGTGGAACCGGGACAGGGAGGACTGAAGCTTTCTTT; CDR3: CAISGTGTGRTEAFF
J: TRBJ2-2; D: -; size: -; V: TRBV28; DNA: TGTGCCAGCAGTTTGGCTTACACCGGGGAGCTGTTTTTT; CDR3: CASSLAYTGELFF
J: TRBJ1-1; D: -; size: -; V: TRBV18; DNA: TGTGCCAGCTCGCTCGGGGAGATCACTGAAGCTTTCTTT; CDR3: CASSLGEITEAFF
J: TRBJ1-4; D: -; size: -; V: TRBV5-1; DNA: TGCGCCAGCAGCTTGGAAGTCGGGAGTGAAAAACTGTTTTTT; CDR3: CASSLEVGSEKLFF
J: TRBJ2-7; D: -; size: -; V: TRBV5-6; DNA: TGTGCCAGCAGCTCTGGACAGAGCTCCTACGAGCAGTACTTC; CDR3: CASSSGQSSYEQYF
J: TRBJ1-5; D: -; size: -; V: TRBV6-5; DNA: TGTGCCAGCAGTCTCGAGGGAGATCAGCCCCAGCATTTT; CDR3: CASSLEGDQPQHF
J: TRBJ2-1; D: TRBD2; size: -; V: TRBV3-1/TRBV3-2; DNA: TGTGCCAGCAGCCTAACGGGGACTAGCCGAAATGAGCAGTTCTTC; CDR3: CASSLTGTSRNEQFF
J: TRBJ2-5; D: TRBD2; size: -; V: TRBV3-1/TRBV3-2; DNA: TGTGCCAGCAGCTCCCTAGCGGGCGGGACCCAGTACTTC; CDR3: CASSSLAGGTQYF